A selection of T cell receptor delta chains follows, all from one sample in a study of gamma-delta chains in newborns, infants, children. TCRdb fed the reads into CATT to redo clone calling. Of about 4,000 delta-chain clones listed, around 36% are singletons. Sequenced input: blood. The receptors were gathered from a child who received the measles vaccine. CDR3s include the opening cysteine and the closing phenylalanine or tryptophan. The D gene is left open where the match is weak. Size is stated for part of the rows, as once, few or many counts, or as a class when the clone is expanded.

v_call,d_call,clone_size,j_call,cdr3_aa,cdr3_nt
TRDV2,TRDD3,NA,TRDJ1,CACGGGYGRYTDKLIF,TGTGCCTGTGGAGGGGGATACGGGCGGTACACCGATAAACTCATCTTT
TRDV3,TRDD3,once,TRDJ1,CALKVPQLLPVLGDTGWTDKLIF,TGTGCCCTTAAGGTCCCTCAACTCCTACCAGTACTGGGGGATACCGGCTGGACCGATAAACTCATCTTT
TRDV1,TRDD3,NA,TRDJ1,CALGALPESTYWGILRWFGDKLIF,TGTGCTCTTGGGGCGCTTCCGGAGTCCACCTACTGGGGGATATTGAGGTGGTTTGGCGATAAACTCATCTTT
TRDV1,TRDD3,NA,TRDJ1,CALGNYTGSVPPGGGSDKLIF,TGTGCTCTTGGGAATTACACGGGGTCTGTTCCGCCCGGCGGGGGATCCGATAAACTCATCTTT
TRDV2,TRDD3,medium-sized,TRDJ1,CACVEYFHWGLRRSYTDKLIF,TGTGCCTGTGTGGAATATTTCCACTGGGGGCTCCGCAGATCGTACACCGATAAACTCATCTTT
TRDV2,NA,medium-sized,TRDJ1,CACDPEFPTLVGDRRTDKLIF,TGTGCCTGTGACCCAGAGTTTCCTACGTTGGTGGGGGATCGGAGAACCGATAAACTCATCTTT
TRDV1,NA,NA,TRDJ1,CALGVFLRDPALTDKHIF,TGTGCTCTTGGCGTCTTCCTGAGGGACCCCGCCCTCACCGATAAACACATCTTT
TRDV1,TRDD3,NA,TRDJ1,CALGVSYEDYWGIGGTDKLIF,TGTGCTCTTGGGGTCTCCTACGAGGACTACTGGGGGATAGGAGGCACCGATAAACTCATCTTT
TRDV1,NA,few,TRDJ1,CALGESKAPLLPEKLIF,TGTGCTCTTGGGGAAAGTAAGGCGCCCCTCCTTCCGGAGAAGCTCATCTTT
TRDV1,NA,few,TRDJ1,CALGERVVRRGLGTDKLIF,TGTGCTCTTGGGGAAAGGGTCGTACGACGGGGATTGGGGACCGATAAACTCATCTTT
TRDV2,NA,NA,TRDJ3,CACDTGTVIAWDTRQMFF,TGTGCCTGTGACACCGGTACTGTAATCGCCTGGGACACCCGACAGATGTTTTTC
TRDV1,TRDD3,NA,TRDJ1,CALGEPEVFTCWDTTDKLIF,TGTGCTCTTGGGGAACCCGAAGTCTTTACGTGCTGGGATACAACCGATAAACTCATCTTT
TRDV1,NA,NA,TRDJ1,CALGETPSSYRRTDKLIF,TGTGCTCTTGGGGAAACTCCATCCTCCTACCGTCGCACCGATAAACTCATCTTT
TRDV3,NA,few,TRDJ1,CAYSFLRGGGTDKLIF,TGTGCCTATTCTTTCCTACGTGGTGGGGGAACCGATAAACTCATCTTT
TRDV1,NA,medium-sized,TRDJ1,CALGVFLPSYGGGYLDKLIF,TGTGCTCTTGGGGTTTTTCTACCTTCCTACGGCGGGGGATACTTAGATAAACTCATCTTT
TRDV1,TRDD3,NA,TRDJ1,CALAGSELGDTFGTDKLIF,TGTGCTCTAGCGGGGTCGGAACTGGGGGATACATTTGGCACCGATAAACTCATCTTT
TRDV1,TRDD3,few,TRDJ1,CALLNSYTGGNETDKLIF,TGTGCTCTTCTTAATTCCTACACTGGGGGAAACGAGACCGATAAACTCATCTTT
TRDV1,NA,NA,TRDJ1,CALGTRYGGACDKLIF,TGTGCTCTTGGGACCAGATACGGGGGAGCCTGCGATAAACTCATCTTT
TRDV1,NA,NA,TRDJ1,CALGEIPQLPRDHWGRPTDKLIF,TGTGCTCTTGGGGAGATCCCTCAACTTCCTAGGGACCACTGGGGGCGTCCAACCGATAAACTCATCTTT
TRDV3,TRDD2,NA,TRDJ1,CAFARIPTLRSFGKLIF,TGTGCCTTTGCCCGTATTCCTACCCTAAGAAGCTTCGGTAAACTCATCTTT
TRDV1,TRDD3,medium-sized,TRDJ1,CALGEQLGLRYWGIPDKLIF,TGTGCTCTTGGGGAACAACTAGGGTTAAGGTACTGGGGGATTCCCGATAAACTCATCTTT
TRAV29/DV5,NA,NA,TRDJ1,CAASTFRTLIF,TGTGCAGCAAGCACCTTCCGAACGCTCATCTTT
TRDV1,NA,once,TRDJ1,CALGEHFLRGDTGWSAHLELIF,TGTGCTCTTGGGGAGCACTTCCTACGGGGGGATACTGGATGGAGCGCGCACCTTGAACTCATCTTT
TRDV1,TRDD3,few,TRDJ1,CALGGLLGDTDKLIF,TGTGCTCTTGGGGGACTACTGGGGGATACCGATAAACTCATCTTT
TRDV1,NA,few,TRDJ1,CALGELNSSVGRVFDKLIF,TGTGCTCTTGGGGAACTTAATTCGTCCGTGGGGAGGGTTTTCGATAAACTCATCTTT
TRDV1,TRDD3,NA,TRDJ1,CALGTQTDHFRRFTGGTTVRTDKLIF,TGTGCTCTTGGGACCCAAACTGACCACTTTCGGAGGTTTACTGGGGGAACCACCGTACGCACCGATAAACTCATCTTT
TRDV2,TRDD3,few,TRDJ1,CACDTISTGGYTDKLIF,TGTGCCTGTGACACCATATCTACTGGGGGGTACACCGATAAACTCATCTTT
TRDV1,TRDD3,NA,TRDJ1,CALGEEGTFPVYWGMGCLGLIF,TGTGCTCTTGGGGAAGAGGGAACCTTCCCTGTTTACTGGGGGATGGGGTGCCTGGGACTCATCTTT
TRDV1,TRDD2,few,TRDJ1,CALGERERFLQSGTDKLIF,TGTGCTCTTGGGGAACGGGAGCGGTTCCTACAGTCTGGGACCGATAAACTCATCTTT
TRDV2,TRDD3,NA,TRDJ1,CACDTGLPPWGILGMGYTNTDKLIF,TGTGCCTGTGACACCGGCCTTCCGCCTTGGGGGATACTAGGGATGGGATACACGAACACCGATAAACTCATCTTT
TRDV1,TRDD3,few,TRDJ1,CALQLPWGIPDDKLIF,TGTGCTCTTCAATTACCCTGGGGGATACCGGACGATAAACTCATCTTT
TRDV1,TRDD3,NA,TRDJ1,CALGKRPPSNQLGDTILTDKLIF,TGTGCTCTTGGGAAACGCCCTCCTTCGAATCAACTGGGGGATACGATCCTCACCGATAAACTCATCTTT
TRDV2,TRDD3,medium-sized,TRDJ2,CACDSWGVTAQLFF,TGTGCCTGTGACAGCTGGGGGGTGACAGCACAACTCTTCTTT
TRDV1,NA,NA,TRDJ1,CALGGLGPMMCCNHKLIF,TGTGCTCTTGGGGGACTAGGGCCCATGATGTGTTGCAACCATAAACTCATCTTT
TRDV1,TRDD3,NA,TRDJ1,CALGEQSSLLGDWEWTDKLIF,TGTGCTCTTGGGGAACAGTCTTCTCTACTGGGGGATTGGGAGTGGACCGATAAACTCATCTTT
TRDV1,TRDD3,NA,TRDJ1,CALGELQGELWRTGGLPDKLIF,TGTGCTCTTGGGGAACTACAGGGGGAGCTCTGGCGTACTGGGGGGCTCCCCGATAAACTCATCTTT
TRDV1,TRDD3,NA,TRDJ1,CAHGPDFIRPALGIRQATDKLIF,TGTGCTCATGGGCCCGACTTCATACGACCAGCACTGGGGATACGCCAAGCAACCGATAAACTCATCTTT
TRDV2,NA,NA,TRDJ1,CACDTGRWGLDTDKLIF,TGTGCCTGTGACACAGGGAGGTGGGGACTAGACACCGATAAACTCATCTTT
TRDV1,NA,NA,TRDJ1,CAPGDPLLHQYDWERDYTDKLIF,TGTGCTCCTGGGGACCCCTTACTCCATCAATATGACTGGGAGAGAGATTACACCGATAAACTCATCTTT
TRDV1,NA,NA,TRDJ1,CALGVPSPTDPPNIGLIF,TGTGCTCTTGGGGTACCTTCCCCTACAGACCCTCCTAATATAGGACTCATCTTT
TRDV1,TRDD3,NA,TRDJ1,CALGELRARKAHTGGYPTPDKLIF,TGTGCTCTTGGGGAACTGAGGGCCCGGAAGGCCCATACTGGGGGATACCCTACTCCAGATAAACTCATCTTT
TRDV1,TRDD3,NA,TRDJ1,CALGEPTAGGYRYTDKLIF,TGTGCTCTTGGGGAACCTACTGCTGGGGGATACCGGTACACCGATAAACTCATCTTT
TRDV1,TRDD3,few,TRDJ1,CALGDPGLLPVLGASYTDKLIF,TGTGCTCTTGGGGACCCGGGCCTTCTTCCAGTACTGGGGGCCTCCTACACCGATAAACTCATCTTT
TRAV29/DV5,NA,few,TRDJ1,CAASRRNAVRSKLIF,TGTGCAGCAAGCCGGAGAAATGCCGTAAGATCTAAACTCATCTTT
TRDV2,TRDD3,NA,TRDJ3,CACDTYWGIRSSSSSWDTRQMFF,TGTGCCTGTGACACGTACTGGGGGATACGGAGCTCATCGAGCTCCTGGGACACCCGACAGATGTTTTTC
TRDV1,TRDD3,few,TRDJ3,CALGEYPPEASVGDRYSWDTRQMFF,TGTGCTCTTGGGGAATACCCCCCGGAGGCCTCCGTGGGGGATAGATACTCCTGGGACACCCGACAGATGTTTTTC
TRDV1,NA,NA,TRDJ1,CALGENTFSHWVRVQGLIF,TGTGCTCTTGGGGAAAACACATTCTCGCACTGGGTTAGGGTACAAGGACTCATCTTT
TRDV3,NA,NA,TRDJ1,CAFELRPSPLLLGSDTDKLIF,TGCGCCTTCGAACTTCGTCCTTCCCCTCTTTTACTGGGGTCAGACACCGATAAACTCATCTTT
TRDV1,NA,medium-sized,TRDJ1,CALGEGRGTDKLIF,TGTGCTCTTGGGGAAGGTAGGGGCACCGATAAACTCATCTTT
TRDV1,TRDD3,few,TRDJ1,CALGITSYEYWGIPTVDVKLIF,TGTGCTCTTGGGATAACTTCCTACGAGTACTGGGGGATTCCTACCGTTGACGTTAAACTCATCTTT
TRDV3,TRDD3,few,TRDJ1,CAFLVMGIPDKLIF,TGTGCCTTTCTTGTAATGGGGATACCCGATAAACTCATCTTT
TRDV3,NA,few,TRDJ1,CAFIPFSDPVDKLIF,TGTGCCTTTATACCCTTCTCTGACCCCGTCGATAAACTCATCTTT
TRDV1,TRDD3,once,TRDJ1,CALGEINTLLGDTRPYTDKLIF,TGTGCTCTTGGGGAAATTAACACCTTACTGGGGGATACGCGACCGTACACCGATAAACTCATCTTT
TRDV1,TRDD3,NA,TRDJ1,CALGPTFLIMTTYWGITGTDKLIF,TGTGCTCTTGGGCCTACCTTCCTAATCATGACGACGTACTGGGGGATAACTGGCACCGATAAACTCATCTTT
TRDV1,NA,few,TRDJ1,CALGILPLLGGRKGHTDKLIF,TGTGCTCTTGGGATTCTTCCTTTATTGGGGGGGAGGAAGGGTCACACCGATAAACTCATCTTT
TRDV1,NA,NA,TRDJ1,CALGEPLPSLTGGVDKLIF,TGTGCTCTTGGGGAACCCCTTCCTAGCCTCACTGGGGGTGTCGATAAACTCATCTTT
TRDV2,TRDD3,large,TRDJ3,CACDTVLGDTWDTRQMFF,TGTGCCTGTGACACCGTACTGGGGGATACCTGGGACACCCGACAGATGTTTTTC
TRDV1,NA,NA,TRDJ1,CALGERLAPQANTDKLIF,TGTGCTCTTGGGGAACGCTTGGCCCCACAAGCTAACACCGATAAACTCATCTTT
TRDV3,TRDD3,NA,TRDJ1,CAFPTSFHWGLYTDKLIF,TGTGCCTTTCCTACTTCCTTTCACTGGGGGCTGTACACCGATAAACTCATCTTT